The sequence of this T cell receptor beta chain was determined in a study of T cell changes during pregnancy in multiple sclerosis. In germline, CDR1 is MNHNS, CDR2 SASEGT. CDR3 size: 12 residues. Trimming left V 5 bases short and J 12 bases short, with 14 bases between. Clones were read by immunoSEQ multiplex PCR, and TCRdb kept only the in-frame ones, dropping some. The sample includes around 42,000 clones, around 90% seen only once; the top ten take approximately 2%. The material sequenced was CD4+ T cells from peripheral blood mononuclear cells, taken after pregnancy. This rearrangement joins TRBV6-1 to TRBJ2-1; perhaps TRBD2 as D (5 bases). The sequence was obtained from a female donor in good health, enrolled as a control in a pregnancy study. The CDR3, as DNA: TGTGCCAGCAGTCCGGACCGGGAAGGGCAGTTCTTC. Translation: CASSPDREGQFF.